These 31 T cell receptor beta chains were all obtained from the same sample, sequenced in a study of human T cells and chemical hapten exposure. TCRdb independently ran MiXCR on the RACE reads; one entry per CDR3 protein. The sample has about 380,000 distinct CDR3 sequences, approximately 5.1% seen once. Time point here: patch test 1, 2 weeks after DPC sensitization. Sample treatment: therapeutic diphenylcyclopropenone sensitization with weekly scalp DPC. The sequences come from whole blood, collected in connection with sensitization to the hapten diphenylcyclopropenone (DPC). The source of these receptors is a woman aged 50 to 65 with alopecia areata. Some clones in this sample may be carry-over from other donors' samples.

This chain uses TRBV7-2 with TRBJ1-2, with unresolved D. The V gene's germline CDR1 is SGHTA and CDR2 FQGNSA. Trimming took 6 bases from V and 0 from J, leaving 11 bases between them. The CDR3 consists of 14 residues. DNA for the CDR3: TGTGCCAGCAGTCCCGACACGACTAACTATGGCTACACCTTC. Translated, it gives CASSPDTTNYGYTF.

This clonotype was recorded a few times. The chain combines TRBV9 with TRBJ1-5, with D perhaps matching TRBD1 (6 bases). V dropped 4 bases and J dropped 9 bases, with 14 bases sitting between them. The CDR3 length is 13 residues. Germline assignment: CDR1 SGDLS and CDR2 YYNGEE. In DNA, the CDR3 is TGTGCCAGCAGCCCGGGGGCCGCTGGGCCCCAGCATTTT. Its protein product is CASSPGAAGPQHF.

This clonotype was counted a few times. The CDR3 protein is CSARDPAMTYNEQFF. As DNA, the CDR3 is TGCAGTGCTAGAGATCCCGCCATGACGTACAATGAGCAGTTCTTC. V usage is TRBV20-1 and J usage is TRBJ2-1; D is undetermined. CDR1 and CDR2 (germline): DFQATT, SNEGSKA (reference sequence). Trimming cost V 0 bases and J 4 bases, with 13 bases left between them. The CDR3 sequence is 15 residues long.

This clonotype was counted at least ten times. This chain uses TRBV6-4 with TRBJ2-3, with 9 bases aligning to TRBD2. This CDR3 comprises 15 residues. After removal of 2 bases from V and 5 bases from J, the junction contained 5 bases not matched to a gene. In germline, CDR1 is MRHNA, CDR2 SNTAGT. The CDR3: CASSDGPAGGDTQYF. CDR3 nucleotides: TGTGCCAGCAGTGACGGACCAGCGGGGGGAGATACGCAGTATTTT.

This clonotype was recorded at least ten times. The CDR3: CSVSRGNTEAFF. In DNA form, the CDR3 reads TGCAGCGTGTCCAGGGGAAACACTGAAGCTTTCTTT. The chain is built from TRBV29-1 and TRBJ1-1; D may be TRBD1 (6 bases). The V gene's germline CDR1 is SQVTM and CDR2 ANQGSEA. Trimming left V 6 bases short and J 2 bases short, with 10 bases between. This CDR3 is built from 12 residues. Full variable domain (outside the CDR3, taken from reference TRBV29-1 and TRBJ1-1): SAVISQKPSRDICQRGTSLTIQCQVDSQVTMMFWYRQQPGQSLTLIATANQGSEATYESGFVIDKFPISRPNLTFSTLTVSNMSPEDSSIYLCSVSRGNTEAFFGQGTRLTVV.

This chain connects TRBV7-9 to TRBJ2-5; D remains unclear. The CDR3 contains 12 residues. The V and J ends lost 5 bases and 4 bases respectively, with 8 bases between them. The germline V gene has CDR1 SEHNR and CDR2 FQNEAQ (reference sequence). CDR3 coding DNA: TGTGCCAGCAGCCATCACCCAGAGACCCAGTACTTC. Its translation is CASSHHPETQYF.

This clonotype was found many times. The J gene is TRBJ2-3, the V gene TRBV20-1; no clear D gene. Germline assignment: CDR1 DFQATT and CDR2 SNEGSKA (reference sequence). V lost 1 base, J lost 0 bases, and 8 bases lay in between. The CDR3 has 14 residues. Here the CDR3 DNA reads TGCAGTGCTAGAGTCGCGGCTAGCACAGATACGCAGTATTTT. It translates to CSARVAASTDTQYF.

This clonotype came up many times. The chain couples TRBV2 to TRBJ1-2, with a possible D match to TRBD1 (6 bases). The CDR3 extends over 14 amino acids. The germline gives CDR1 SNHLY, CDR2 FYNNEI. Trimming shortened V by 4 bases and J by 4 bases, and 13 bases separated the two germline ends. The CDR3 bases are TGTGCCAGCAGTGTGGACAGTACCCCCTATGGCTACACCTTC. The encoded protein is CASSVDSTPYGYTF.

This clonotype was observed many times. The chain recombines TRBV6-2 or TRBV6-3 with TRBJ2-5; no reliable D call. The CDR3 spans 12 residues. V gave up 2 bases and J gave up 4 bases, with 5 bases separating them. Germline CDR1 is MNHEY and CDR2 is SVGEGT. The CDR3 DNA reads TGTGCCAGCAGTTACCCCTCAGAGACCCAGTACTTC. Residues: CASSYPSETQYF.

This clonotype was counted at least ten times. This rearrangement joins TRBV20-1 to TRBJ2-7; perhaps TRBD1 as D (5 bases). CDR3 length: 13 amino acids. V lost 6 bases, J lost 0 bases, and 12 bases lay in between. The V gene's germline CDR1 is DFQATT and CDR2 SNEGSKA (reference sequence). CDR3 nucleotide sequence: TGCAGTGCAACGTCGGACAACTCCTACGAGCAGTACTTC. Protein product: CSATSDNSYEQYF.

The V call is TRBV6-5, the J call TRBJ2-4; 7 bases align to TRBD2. V trimming: 3 bases; J trimming: 1 base; junction bases outside the gene matches: 3. The germline gives CDR1 MNHEY, CDR2 SVGAGI. This CDR3 is 15 amino acids long. The CDR3 region is CASSYGGDAKNIQYF. The CDR3 nucleotides read TGTGCCAGCAGTTATGGGGGGGACGCCAAAAACATTCAGTACTTC.

This clonotype was counted many times. The chain recombines TRBV2 with TRBJ2-4; the match to TRBD1 covers 8 bases. After removal of 1 base from V and 6 bases from J, the junction contained 17 bases not matched to a gene. Germline CDR1 is SNHLY and CDR2 is FYNNEI. CDR3 length: 19 amino acids. CDR3 sequence: CASSEGALRVTGERNIQYF. The CDR3 DNA follows: TGTGCCAGCAGTGAAGGGGCCCTCCGGGTGACAGGGGAGAGAAACATTCAGTACTTC.

This chain joins TRBV6-2 or TRBV6-3 and TRBJ2-2; 7 positions agree with TRBD1. Germline V gives CDR1 MNHEY, CDR2 SVGEGT. This CDR3 is 16 amino acids long. V was pared by 6 bases and J by 4 bases, with 11 bases of the junction left unmatched. The CDR3 sequence is CASSKTGTAVTGELFF. The DNA of the CDR3 is TGTGCCAGCAGCAAAACCGGGACAGCGGTCACCGGGGAGCTGTTTTTT.

The CDR3 bases are TGTGCCAGCACCGCGGGACAGCGCACAGATACGCAGTATTTT. It translates to CASTAGQRTDTQYF. The J gene is TRBJ2-3, the V gene TRBV12-3 or TRBV12-4; D is perhaps TRBD1 (7 bases). V was pared by 7 bases and J by 1 base, with 12 bases between. CDR3 length equals 14 residues.

This chain uses TRBV29-1 with TRBJ2-3; the D is unclear. The V gene's germline CDR1 is SQVTM and CDR2 ANQGSEA. This CDR3 contains 13 residues. The V end lost 4 bases, the J end lost 0 bases, and 8 bases lay between the germline ends. The CDR3 loop is CSVAATSTDTQYF. CDR3 bases: TGCAGCGTTGCTGCGACCAGCACAGATACGCAGTATTTT.

The chain carries TRBV11-2 and TRBJ2-3; D is perhaps TRBD2 (6 bases). Looked up from germline, CDR1 is SGHAT and CDR2 is FQNNGV. The CDR3 spans 16 residues. The V end lost 7 bases, the J end lost 2 bases, and 19 bases lay between the germline ends. The chain's CDR3 is CASTPRDWGTTDTQYF. CDR3 bases: TGTGCCAGCACCCCGCGGGACTGGGGGACCACAGATACGCAGTATTTT.

This clonotype was detected ten times or more. The chain carries TRBV12-3 or TRBV12-4 and TRBJ1-6; TRBD1 matches at 9 bases. The V gene end was trimmed by 5 bases and the J gene end by 8 bases; junction bases not matched to a gene: 7. This CDR3 region has 15 residues. In nucleotides, the CDR3 is TGTGCCAGCAGTCCCGGGGACAGGGTCCATTCACCCCTCCACTTT. Its translation: CASSPGDRVHSPLHF.

This CDR3 reads CASHLTGLNTEAFF. The CDR3 bases are TGTGCCAGCCATCTGACAGGATTGAACACTGAAGCTTTCTTT. The V gene is TRBV12-3 or TRBV12-4, the J gene TRBJ1-1, with D perhaps matching TRBD1 (6 bases). This CDR3 contains 14 residues. V was shortened by 8 bases and J by 0 bases, with 13 bases between the two germline ends.

CDR3 DNA: TGTGCCAGCACATTGATGGGAGGGGGCGCAGGCAATCAGCCCCAGCATTTT. It encodes CASTLMGGGAGNQPQHF. This sequence joins TRBV6-2 or TRBV6-3 and TRBJ1-5; 7 nucleotides line up with TRBD1. CDR1 MNHEY and CDR2 SVGEGT come from the germline V gene. The CDR3 is 17 residues long. V trimming: 7 bases; J trimming: 2 bases; junction bases outside the gene matches: 14.

This clonotype occurred a few times. The chain uses TRBV6-6 and TRBJ2-2, with 8 bases lining up with TRBD2. This CDR3 has 18 residues. V dropped 4 bases and J dropped 0; count of bases not matched to a gene: 10. Germline values: CDR1 MNHNY, CDR2 SVGAGI (reference sequence). CDR3 sequence reads: CASSSVYKRESNTGELFF. CDR3 sequence (DNA): TGTGCCAGCAGTTCCGTGTATAAGCGGGAGTCGAACACCGGGGAGCTGTTTTTT.

This clonotype was picked up many times. V gene TRBV12-3 or TRBV12-4 combines with J gene TRBJ2-3; TRBD1 is a possible D gene (5 bases). V was pared by 3 bases and J by 7 bases, with 11 bases between. This CDR3 spans 13 amino acids. CDR3 DNA: TGTGCCAGCAGTTTTGGGGCGGAATATACGCAGTATTTT. Translated, it gives CASSFGAEYTQYF.

There are many counts of this clonotype. The chain joins TRBV24-1 to TRBJ2-4, with 8 bases identical to TRBD1. The CDR3 runs 16 residues. Trimming removed 5 bases from V and 2 bases from J; junction bases left unmatched: 7. Germline CDR1 KGHDR, CDR2 SFDVKD. CDR3 protein: CATSVRTGRTKNIQYF. In DNA, the CDR3 is TGTGCCACCAGTGTTCGGACAGGGAGGACCAAAAACATTCAGTACTTC.

This clonotype was observed many times. This chain joins TRBV25-1 and TRBJ1-6; TRBD1 agrees at 7 bases. The CDR3 loop spans 13 amino acids. J lost 10 bases, V lost 5 bases, and 5 bases had no gene match. The germline gives CDR1 MGHDK, CDR2 SYGVNS. The CDR3 DNA reads as TGTGCCAGCAGTCACAGGGGCCGGTCACCCCTCCACTTT. Its protein is CASSHRGRSPLHF.

This clonotype has ten or more counts. The chain joins TRBV7-2 to TRBJ1-1; TRBD1 matches at 8 bases. The trim removed 6 bases at V and 4 bases at J, leaving 7 bases unmatched. The CDR3 consists of 14 residues. Germline CDR1 reads SGHTA; CDR2 reads FQGNSA. Here the CDR3 reads CASRGGQGSTEAFF. CDR3 coding DNA: TGTGCCAGCAGGGGAGGACAGGGCTCCACTGAAGCTTTCTTT.

This clonotype was detected only a few times. The chain recombines TRBV29-1 with TRBJ2-2, with 9 bases matching TRBD1. Germline CDR1 reads SQVTM; CDR2 reads ANQGSEA. The CDR3 runs 15 residues. V lost 4 bases and J lost 6; bases outside the gene matches: 9. Here the CDR3 reads CSVGPQGARAGELFF. CDR3 sequence (DNA): TGCAGCGTTGGGCCACAGGGGGCGAGGGCCGGGGAGCTGTTTTTT.

This clonotype came up many times. The J gene is TRBJ2-1, the V gene TRBV20-1; D gene unclear. The V end lost 0 bases, the J end lost 0 bases, and 9 bases lay between the germline ends. This CDR3 has 15 residues. Germline-derived CDR1 and CDR2 are DFQATT and SNEGSKA (reference sequence). Here the CDR3 DNA reads TGCAGTGCTAGAGATCTCCTGAGCTCCTACAATGAGCAGTTCTTC. This gives the protein CSARDLLSSYNEQFF.

This clonotype was detected only a few times. V and J are TRBV3-1 and TRBJ1-4; unclear D gene. This CDR3 has 14 residues. Trimming removed 1 base at V and 8 bases at J, with 11 bases between. Germline CDR1 LGHDT, CDR2 YNNKEL (reference sequence). In DNA form, the CDR3 reads TGTGCCAGCAGCCAAGCAAGGTTCGGAGAAAAACTGTTTTTT. This translates into CASSQARFGEKLFF.

This clonotype was observed a handful of times. V is TRBV6-5 and J is TRBJ1-6; possibly TRBD1 for D (5 bases). The ends were cut back, 6 bases at V and 6 bases at J, with 9 bases in the middle. CDR1 MNHEY and CDR2 SVGAGI come from the germline V gene. The CDR3 is 13 residues long. DNA for the CDR3: TGTGCCAGCAGGGCTCAGGGTAATTCACCCCTCCACTTT. It encodes CASRAQGNSPLHF.

The table lists this clonotype with many counts. The V gene is TRBV7-2, the J gene TRBJ2-7, with TRBD2 identical over 7 bases. Germline CDR1 is SGHTA and CDR2 is FQGNSA. Trimming at V came to 8 bases and at J to 0 bases, leaving 13 bases not matched to a gene. This CDR3 spans 16 amino acids. The CDR3 loop reads CASSKSSGTSSYEQYF. CDR3 coding DNA: TGTGCCAGCTCTAAATCGAGCGGGACGAGCTCCTACGAGCAGTACTTC.

This chain joins TRBV5-1 and TRBJ2-3; D remains unclear. V lost 3 bases and J lost 4, with 12 bases in between. The CDR3 contains 14 residues. Germline lookup yields CDR1 SGHRS and CDR2 YFSETQ. The DNA of the CDR3 is TGCGCCAGCAGCTGGTCCGGTGCTCCAGATACGCAGTATTTT. Translating gives CASSWSGAPDTQYF.

This clonotype was seen repeatedly, ten times or more. The rearrangement joins TRBV5-4 to TRBJ2-1, with D possibly called TRBD1 or TRBD2 (7 bases each). Germline lookup yields CDR1 SGHNT and CDR2 YYREEE (reference sequence). Trimming took off 1 base at V and 5 bases at J, with 16 bases between the two ends. The length of the CDR3 is 16 residues. Written as DNA, the CDR3 is TGTGCCAGCAGCTTGAGTGGGCAGGGGGGGAACAATGAGCAGTTCTTC. This codes for CASSLSGQGGNNEQFF.